The rows below give T cell receptor beta chains drawn from one sample of a study of a mutant IDH1 vaccine in newly diagnosed glioma. These receptors' antigens are unknown. Clones were sequenced by immunoSEQ multiplex PCR, and TCRdb holds only the in-frame ones, with some missing. Of 58,000 or so clones in the sample, 80% to 85% were seen once. The source was PBMCs, collected from a glioma patient whose treatment included an IDH1 peptide vaccine. The receptors here all came from a woman in her fifties or sixties with glioma. Each CDR3 is given with its conserved first and last residue. The D gene is left open where the match is weak. Part of the rows lack a size; the others show once, few, many or a class for expanded clones.

j_call,d_call,v_call,clone_size,cdr3_aa,cdr3_nt
TRBJ2-7,-,TRBV27,-,CASSSGGVGSYEQYF,TGTGCCAGCAGTTCAGGGGGGGTGGGCTCCTACGAGCAGTACTTC
TRBJ1-5,-,TRBV7-8,once,CASSLSESHQPQHF,TGTGCCAGCAGCTTAAGTGAGTCCCATCAGCCCCAGCATTTT
TRBJ2-5,-,TRBV5-5,-,CASSAGTKGQETQYF,TGTGCCAGCAGCGCCGGGACAAAAGGTCAAGAGACCCAGTACTTC
TRBJ1-5,TRBD1,TRBV6-6,-,CASTFDRADQPQHF,TGTGCCAGCACTTTTGACAGGGCCGATCAGCCCCAGCATTTT
TRBJ1-4,-,TRBV5-1,-,CASSLASQNEKLFF,TGCGCCAGCAGCTTGGCGAGTCAAAATGAAAAACTGTTTTTT
TRBJ1-1,-,TRBV20-1,-,CSARSVSEAFF,TGCAGTGCTAGAAGCGTGTCTGAAGCTTTCTTT
TRBJ1-1,-,TRBV27,-,CASSLSSQVKAFF,TGTGCCAGCAGTTTATCGAGCCAGGTAAAAGCTTTCTTT
TRBJ1-1,-,TRBV13,-,CASSLGRTGGTEAFF,TGTGCCAGCAGCCTGGGACGGACGGGGGGAACTGAAGCTTTCTTT
TRBJ2-5,-,TRBV6-5,once,CASSLGSWKTQYF,TGTGCCAGCAGTCTCGGGTCTTGGAAGACCCAGTACTTC
TRBJ2-3,-,TRBV2,once,CASNRQGGGGDTQYF,TGTGCCAGCAATAGACAGGGAGGAGGGGGGGATACGCAGTATTTT
TRBJ2-5,TRBD2,TRBV5-1,-,CASSPGLAGETQYF,TGCGCCAGCAGCCCGGGACTAGCGGGAGAGACCCAGTACTTC
TRBJ2-2,-,TRBV10-3,-,CAIRGVVDTGELFF,TGTGCCATCAGGGGAGTCGTTGACACCGGGGAGCTGTTTTTT
TRBJ1-4,-,TRBV27,-,CASSLKRDYTTTNEKLFF,TGTGCCAGCAGTTTAAAAAGGGACTACACCACAACTAATGAAAAACTGTTTTTT
TRBJ2-3,-,TRBV11-3,once,CASEPGAGGNTDTQYF,TGTGCCAGCGAACCAGGCGCAGGGGGGAACACAGATACGCAGTATTTT
TRBJ2-4,-,TRBV19,-,CASSTSKNIQYF,TGTGCCAGTAGTACTTCGAAAAACATTCAGTACTTC
TRBJ2-1,-,TRBV1,-,CTSRLGPYNEQFF,TGCACCAGCAGACTAGGACCCTATAATGAGCAGTTCTTC
TRBJ1-1,TRBD1,TRBV9,-,CASSAGGGGWNTEAFF,TGTGCCAGCAGCGCCGGGGGAGGGGGCTGGAACACTGAAGCTTTCTTT
TRBJ2-7,-,TRBV13,-,CASSPNLRSYEQYF,TGTGCCAGCAGCCCCAATCTCCGGTCCTACGAGCAGTACTTC
TRBJ1-5,-,TRBV6-1,-,CASSLDGDSNQPQHF,TGTGCCAGCAGTTTGGACGGAGATAGCAATCAGCCCCAGCATTTT
TRBJ1-1,-,TRBV6-1,-,CASSERGTEAFF,TGTGCCAGCAGTGAACGAGGCACTGAAGCTTTCTTT
TRBJ2-7,-,TRBV5-4,-,CASSLGRGGYEQYF,TGTGCCAGCAGCTTGGGGCGGGGAGGTTACGAGCAGTACTTC
TRBJ1-1,-,TRBV11-2,-,CASSSDRSEAFF,TGTGCCAGCAGCTCAGACAGGAGTGAAGCTTTCTTT
TRBJ1-6,TRBD1,TRBV7-9,-,CASSSGVTGNNSPLHF,TGTGCCAGCAGCTCAGGGGTGACAGGGAATAATTCACCCCTCCACTTT
TRBJ2-3,TRBD2,TRBV13,-,CASSLSASGGVTDTQYF,TGTGCCAGCAGCTTAAGTGCTAGCGGGGGGGTCACAGATACGCAGTATTTT
TRBJ1-1,-,TRBV5-6,once,CASSFFLNRIAEAFF,TGTGCCAGCAGCTTTTTTTTGAACCGGATAGCTGAAGCTTTCTTT
TRBJ2-1,TRBD1,TRBV5-8,-,CASSLDLGTGQYNEQFF,TGTGCCAGCAGCTTGGATCTGGGGACAGGGCAGTACAATGAGCAGTTCTTC
TRBJ1-5,-,TRBV4-1,few,CASSQESISNQPQHF,TGCGCCAGCAGCCAAGAAAGTATCAGCAATCAGCCCCAGCATTTT
TRBJ1-2,-,TRBV18,-,CASSPIPASRGYTF,TGTGCCAGCTCACCGATCCCGGCGAGTCGCGGCTACACCTTC
TRBJ2-7,TRBD2,TRBV4-1,-,CASSSSTSGGGYEQYF,TGCGCCAGCAGCTCAAGCACCTCGGGGGGAGGCTACGAGCAGTACTTC
TRBJ2-2,-,TRBV4-1,few,CASSQESQGPGFCVF,TGCGCCAGCAGCCAAGAATCGCAGGGGCCAGGGTTTTGTGTTTTT
TRBJ2-1,TRBD2,TRBV9,-,CASSVGIGLAGGHKEQFF,TGTGCCAGCAGCGTAGGGATTGGGCTAGCGGGGGGCCATAAGGAGCAGTTCTTC
TRBJ2-2,-,TRBV29-1,-,CSALSAATNTGELFF,TGCAGCGCCCTATCGGCAGCTACGAACACCGGGGAGCTGTTTTTT
TRBJ1-1,-,TRBV4-3,-,CASSQLIGTEAFF,TGCGCCAGCAGCCAATTAATTGGGACTGAAGCTTTCTTT
TRBJ1-5,-,TRBV2,-,CASWGGGSNQPQHF,TGTGCCAGCTGGGGAGGGGGAAGCAATCAGCCCCAGCATTTT
TRBJ1-1,-,TRBV19,-,CASSGMYRWTEAFF,TGTGCCAGTAGTGGGATGTATAGGTGGACTGAAGCTTTCTTT
TRBJ2-7,TRBD1,TRBV20-1,-,CRATGAYEQYF,TGCAGAGCAACAGGGGCCTACGAGCAGTACTTC
TRBJ1-2,-,TRBV29-1,-,CSVGDLPTYTF,TGCAGCGTAGGGGACCTTCCAACCTACACCTTC
TRBJ1-1,-,TRBV5-1,-,CASSSQDENTEAFF,TGCGCCAGCAGCTCACAGGACGAGAACACTGAAGCTTTCTTT
TRBJ1-1,-,TRBV7-2,-,CASSFGGRSTEAFF,TGTGCCAGCAGCTTCGGGGGGCGAAGCACTGAAGCTTTCTTT
TRBJ2-7,TRBD1,TRBV4-1,few,CASSHADRTPYEQYF,TGCGCCAGCAGCCACGCGGACAGGACCCCCTACGAGCAGTACTTC
TRBJ1-1,-,TRBV9,-,CASSVGGVLDTEAFF,TGTGCCAGCAGCGTAGGTGGGGTGTTGGACACTGAAGCTTTCTTT
TRBJ2-3,-,TRBV2,-,CASSVRGGADTQYF,TGTGCCAGCAGTGTTAGGGGAGGAGCAGATACGCAGTATTTT